Presented here are 26 T cell receptor beta chains from one specimen sequenced in a study of CD8+ T cells in alopecia areata. Extraction of RNA preceded its reverse transcription into cDNA, which served as the sequencing template. Generated by immunoSEQ multiplex PCR, the TCRdb table keeps only in-frame clones and is missing some. Here the sample spans about 140,000 clones, approximately 85% being singletons. Sample treatment: oral pan-JAK inhibitor, 5-10 mg twice daily. The source was CD8+ T cells sorted from blood, collected at week 4, from a patient treated with tofacitinib. The source of these receptors is a human donor with alopecia areata.

The genes are TRBV4-3 and TRBJ2-5; 7 nucleotides align to TRBD2. J lost 2 bases, V lost 4 bases, and 10 bases had no gene match. The CDR3 spans 16 residues. From germline, CDR1 is LGHNA and CDR2 YSLEER. In DNA form, the CDR3 reads TGCGCCAGCAGCCCGGGAAGATTTAGCGGGCAAGAGACCCAGTACTTC. Translation: CASSPGRFSGQETQYF.

This rearrangement joins TRBV7-2 to TRBJ2-1; D is possibly TRBD1 or TRBD2 (5 bases each). The germline V gene encodes CDR1 SGHTA and CDR2 FQGNSA. CDR3 length equals 15 residues. Trimming shortened V by 3 bases and J by 1 base, and 10 bases separated the two germline ends. CDR3 in DNA: TGTGCCAGCAGCTTCGGGACCACTTCCTACAATGAGCAGTTCTTC. It translates to CASSFGTTSYNEQFF. Full variable domain (rest looked up from reference TRBV7-2 and TRBJ2-1): GAGVSQSPSNKVTEKGKDVELRCDPISGHTALYWYRQSLGQGLEFLIYFQGNSAPDKSGLPSDRFSAERTGGSVSTLTIQRTQQEDSAVYLCASSFGTTSYNEQFFGPGTRLTVL.

The rearrangement joins TRBV29-1 to TRBJ2-7, with 9 bases lining up with TRBD2. Per germline, CDR1 SQVTM and CDR2 ANQGSEA. With 7 bases clipped from V and 2 bases from J, the junction kept 6 bases outside the gene matches. The CDR3 spans 13 residues. The CDR3 DNA reads TGCAGCGCTGCGGGAGGGGCCACCTACGAGCAGTACTTC. This translates into CSAAGGATYEQYF.

This chain joins TRBV5-4 and TRBJ2-5, with no clear D. The CDR3 is made up of 14 amino acids. Trimming removed 1 base at V and 5 bases at J, with 12 bases between. CDR1 SGHNT and CDR2 YYREEE come from the germline V gene (reference sequence). CDR3 sequence: CASSLMGPQETQYF. In DNA form, the CDR3 reads TGTGCCAGCAGCTTGATGGGTCCCCAGGAGACCCAGTACTTC. Full variable domain (outside the CDR3, taken from reference TRBV5-4 and TRBJ2-5): ETGVTQSPTHLIKTRGQQVTLRCSSQSGHNTVSWYQQALGQGPQFIFQYYREEENGRGNFPPRFSGLQFPNYSSELNVNALELDDSALYLCASSLMGPQETQYFGPGTRLLVL.

With respect to this clone: Mismatch with germline at one junction end may stem from a read error. The V gene is TRBV4-3, the J gene TRBJ2-7; TRBD2 aligns across 7 bases. The germline V gene has CDR1 LGHNA and CDR2 YSLEER. The CDR3 loop spans 15 amino acids. The CDR3 DNA reads as TGCGCCAGCAGCCAAGGGGAGGGACTAACCCTCCCCCGGGACTTC. Its protein product is CASSQGEGLTLPRDF.

The gene calls are TRBV6-5 and TRBJ2-5; 8 bases match TRBD2. The CDR3 runs to 16 residues. J gave up 8 bases and V 0 bases, and 11 bases lay outside the gene matches. Germline V gives CDR1 MNHEY, CDR2 SVGAGI. The CDR3 nucleotides are TGTGCCAGCAGTTACTCGTTAGCGGGGCAAGGAAGAACCCAGTACTTC. Protein product: CASSYSLAGQGRTQYF.

The J gene is TRBJ2-7, the V gene TRBV5-1; the match to TRBD1 covers 7 bases. The CDR3 consists of 15 residues. The V and J ends lost 0 bases and 1 base, in that order; junction bases with no gene match: 4. Germline loops: CDR1 SGHRS, CDR2 YFSETQ. The CDR3 is CASSLEGARSYEQYF. The CDR3 nucleotides read TGCGCCAGCAGCTTGGAGGGGGCGAGATCCTACGAGCAGTACTTC.

The chain carries TRBV27 and TRBJ2-3, with 8 bases that match TRBD1. Germline CDR1 and CDR2: MNHEY and SMNVEV (reference sequence). There are 16 residues in the CDR3. Trimming removed 3 bases from V and 3 bases from J; junction bases left unmatched: 8. The CDR3 is CASSFRSGGYTDTQYF. The CDR3 DNA sequence: TGTGCCAGCAGTTTTCGATCAGGGGGCTATACAGATACGCAGTATTTT.

The chain combines TRBV29-1 with TRBJ1-1; no firm D call. Per germline, CDR1 SQVTM and CDR2 ANQGSEA. Trimming pared 7 bases from V and 0 bases from J, leaving 9 bases between. This CDR3 contains 12 residues. The CDR3 nucleotides read TGCAGCGCAAGACGGATGAACACTGAAGCTTTCTTT. Protein sequence: CSARRMNTEAFF.

This clone was seen a handful of times. This chain joins TRBV2 and TRBJ1-4; D unclear. V dropped 8 bases and J dropped 2 bases, with 15 bases sitting between them. Per the germline V gene, CDR1 is SNHLY and CDR2 is FYNNEI. The CDR3 is 15 amino acids. CDR3 amino acids: CASRTSEETNEKLFF. CDR3 in DNA: TGTGCCAGCCGTACGAGTGAGGAGACTAATGAAAAACTGTTTTTT.

The V and J genes are TRBV19 and TRBJ2-3; D gene unclear. Looked up from germline, CDR1 is LNHDA and CDR2 is SQIVND (reference sequence). This CDR3 contains 16 residues. V shed 3 bases and J shed 0 bases, with 13 bases lying between them. The CDR3 coding sequence is TGTGCCAGTAGTATCTTCCAGGACCTAAGCACAGATACGCAGTATTTT. It encodes CASSIFQDLSTDTQYF.

The rearrangement links TRBV30 to TRBJ1-2; D gene unclear. Germline loops: CDR1 GTSNPN, CDR2 SVGIG (reference sequence). The CDR3 length is 17 residues. The V end lost 2 bases, the J end lost 5 bases, and 24 bases lay between the germline ends. CDR3 sequence reads: CAWSIPVYPDPPYGYTF. The CDR3, as DNA: TGTGCCTGGAGTATACCTGTCTACCCAGACCCCCCATATGGCTACACCTTC.

The CDR3 reads CAWSPLADTSYNEQFF. The CDR3 DNA reads as TGTGCCTGGAGCCCTCTTGCGGACACCTCTTACAATGAGCAGTTCTTC. The chain joins TRBV30 to TRBJ2-1; D is possibly TRBD1 (5 bases). This CDR3 is built from 16 residues. From germline, CDR1 is GTSNPN and CDR2 SVGIG (reference sequence). The ends were cut back, 3 bases at V and 4 bases at J, with 19 bases in the middle.

This clone was counted once. The V call is TRBV2, the J call TRBJ2-5; D may be TRBD1 or TRBD2 (5 bases each). Trimming took 4 bases from V and 2 from J, leaving 8 bases between them. The germline V gene has CDR1 SNHLY and CDR2 FYNNEI. The CDR3 runs to 13 residues. The CDR3 sequence: CASSGDLQETQYF. The CDR3 nucleotides read TGTGCCAGCAGTGGGGACCTGCAAGAGACCCAGTACTTC.

This chain links TRBV9 with TRBJ2-3; 7 positions match TRBD2. The germline V gene has CDR1 SGDLS and CDR2 YYNGEE. This CDR3 is built from 15 residues. Trimming took 0 bases from V and 2 from J; bases not matched to a gene: 3. The CDR3 protein is CASSVGLAVTDTQYF. The CDR3 DNA reads TGTGCCAGCAGCGTAGGGCTAGCGGTCACAGATACGCAGTATTTT.

Concerning this clone itself: This CDR3 is also generated by other DNA sequences in the sample. The V gene is TRBV7-9, the J gene TRBJ2-7; D call uncertain. Germline assignment: CDR1 SEHNR and CDR2 FQNEAQ (reference sequence). Trimming left V 4 bases short and J 4 bases short, with 8 bases between. This CDR3 is 12 amino acids long. The chain's CDR3 is CASSSAPYEQYF. For the CDR3, the DNA is TGTGCCAGCAGCTCTGCCCCTTACGAGCAGTACTTC.

The count of this clone is one. The chain is built from TRBV19 and TRBJ2-3; 9 bases are shared with TRBD2. The CDR3 totals 14 residues. Looked up from germline, CDR1 is LNHDA and CDR2 is SQIVND (reference sequence). V lost 5 bases, J lost 4 bases, and 4 bases stayed unmatched. CDR3 sequence: CASSGAGGPDTQYF. The DNA of the CDR3 is TGTGCCAGTAGTGGGGCGGGGGGGCCAGATACGCAGTATTTT.

The rearrangement links TRBV27 to TRBJ2-2; D ambiguous. The CDR3 runs 13 residues. Deletions cut 0 bases from V and 4 bases from J, with 3 bases between. The germline V gene has CDR1 MNHEY and CDR2 SMNVEV (reference sequence). The CDR3 DNA is TGTGCCAGCAGTTTATCGGTCACCGGGGAGCTGTTTTTT. Translating gives CASSLSVTGELFF.

This sequence joins TRBV27 and TRBJ1-5; possible D gene TRBD1, 5 bases. The germline V gene has CDR1 MNHEY and CDR2 SMNVEV (reference sequence). V dropped 6 bases and J dropped 3 bases, with 12 bases sitting between them. CDR3 length: 14 residues. Here the CDR3 DNA reads TGTGCCAGCAGGACCCTGACAGCCAATCAGCCCCAGCATTTT. Translating gives CASRTLTANQPQHF.

The chain couples TRBV5-1 to TRBJ2-7, with 15 positions matching TRBD2. This CDR3 comprises 18 residues. The junction had 8 bases not matched to a gene; V was cut back by 0 bases and J by 4 bases. The germline gives CDR1 SGHRS, CDR2 YFSETQ. As DNA, the CDR3 is TGCGCCAGCAGCTTGGCTCCGGGACTAGCGGGGGGCACGTACGAGCAGTACTTC. This encodes CASSLAPGLAGGTYEQYF.

The J gene is TRBJ1-5, the V gene TRBV7-9; D possibly corresponds to TRBD1 (5 bases). Trimming took 1 base from V and 3 from J, leaving 7 bases between them. Germline V gene data show CDR1 as SEHNR and CDR2 as FQNEAQ (reference sequence). There are 14 residues in the CDR3. DNA of the CDR3: TGTGCCAGCAGCTTAGGACAGAACAATCAGCCCCAGCATTTT. It specifies CASSLGQNNQPQHF.

This chain links TRBV6-5 with TRBJ1-1; D unresolved. The germline V gene has CDR1 MNHEY and CDR2 SVGAGI. The ends were cut back, 6 bases at V and 6 bases at J, with 11 bases in the middle. CDR3 size: 12 residues. The CDR3 is CASRGQTSEAFF. For the CDR3, the DNA is TGTGCCAGCAGAGGCCAAACCTCTGAAGCTTTCTTT.

V and J are TRBV4-1 and TRBJ1-6; unclear D gene. Trimming removed 6 bases from V and 6 bases from J, with 6 bases in between. The germline gives CDR1 MGHRA, CDR2 YSYEKL. CDR3 length: 12 amino acids. The CDR3 sequence is CASRGTNSPLHF. DNA for the CDR3: TGCGCCAGCAGGGGTACTAATTCACCCCTCCACTTT.

This chain uses TRBV29-1 with TRBJ2-3; D remains ambiguous. V was pared by 4 bases and J by 6 bases, with 14 bases between. Germline assignment: CDR1 SQVTM and CDR2 ANQGSEA. This CDR3 region has 13 residues. CDR3 amino acids: CSVVGPSIDTQYF. In DNA form, the CDR3 reads TGCAGCGTTGTCGGTCCGAGCATTGATACGCAGTATTTT.

The sample holds a few counts of this clone. This chain connects TRBV29-1 to TRBJ2-7, with 8 bases fitting TRBD2. Germline V gene data show CDR1 as SQVTM and CDR2 as ANQGSEA. V was clipped by 6 bases and J by 0 bases; unmatched bases: 10. This CDR3 contains 15 residues. For the CDR3, the DNA is TGCAGCGTGACCTCAGGCGGGGGGAACTCCTACGAGCAGTACTTC. It translates to CSVTSGGGNSYEQYF.

This sequence joins TRBV7-8 and TRBJ2-3, with 8 bases identical to TRBD2. The germline V gene encodes CDR1 SGHVS and CDR2 FQNEAQ. The CDR3 runs to 16 residues. The trim removed 1 base at V and 3 bases at J, leaving 6 bases unmatched. CDR3 DNA sequence: TGTGCCAGCAGCTTAGGAAGCGGGGGTTCTACAGATACGCAGTATTTT. Amino acids: CASSLGSGGSTDTQYF.